This passage covers 15 T cell receptor beta chains from one sample sequenced in a study of CD8 T cells in Susac syndrome (dated by TCRdb to between 2018 and 2021). Preparation of the library involved the immunoSEQ multiplex PCR assay. RNA was extracted using the RNeasy kit, and roughly 0.5 to 1 ug of the RNA was reverse transcribed with random hexamers. In TCRdb, the public reads were trimmed at Q25 with fastp and aligned with MiXCR, with productive beta chains retained. Identical CDR3 protein sequences are pooled into one entry, listed with their most common genes and DNA. A total of about 250,000 distinct CDR3 sequences appear in this sample, roughly 95% of them only once. Jointly, the top ten make up 0.06% to 0.08% of the sample. Sample: CD4+ T cells from PBMCs. The receptor set was obtained from a human donor with multiple sclerosis.

V and J are TRBV20-1 and TRBJ2-3, with TRBD1 as a possible D gene (6 bases). The CDR3 spans 16 residues. V lost 3 bases and J 2 bases, leaving 18 bases between the germline ends. Germline lookup yields CDR1 DFQATT and CDR2 SNEGSKA (reference sequence). The CDR3: CSASDLGASYTDTQYF. CDR3 DNA: TGCAGTGCTAGTGATTTGGGGGCTTCCTACACAGATACGCAGTATTTT.

The V and J genes are TRBV7-2 and TRBJ2-5, with 8 bases identical to TRBD1. The V and J ends lost 4 bases and 4 bases, in that order; junction bases with no gene match: 5. The CDR3 is 14 amino acids. The V gene's germline CDR1 is SGHTA and CDR2 FQGNSA. Here the CDR3 DNA reads TGTGCCAGCAGCTCCTGGACAGGGCTAGAGACCCAGTACTTC. Protein product: CASSSWTGLETQYF.

The chain's CDR3 is CSANTAGPEQYF. CDR3 bases: TGCAGCGCCAATACCGCGGGCCCCGAGCAGTACTTC. The chain links TRBV29-1 to TRBJ2-7, with D possibly TRBD2 on 5 matching bases. The CDR3 loop spans 12 amino acids. The germline V and J ends were trimmed by 7 bases and 6 bases, with 16 bases remaining between them. Germline V gene lookup returns CDR1 SQVTM and CDR2 ANQGSEA.

This chain's CDR3 is CAIRKGGRSYNEQFF. The CDR3 nucleotides are TGTGCCATCAGGAAGGGGGGCCGGTCCTACAATGAGCAGTTCTTC. The rearrangement joins TRBV10-3 to TRBJ2-1; D assignment may be TRBD1 or TRBD2 (6 bases each). The V and J ends lost 6 bases and 1 base respectively, with 13 bases between them. The CDR3 spans 15 residues. In germline, CDR1 is ENHRY, CDR2 SYGVKD.

The rearrangement uses TRBV2 and TRBJ2-7; TRBD2 matches 7 bases. With 1 base clipped from V and 0 bases from J, the junction kept 3 bases outside the gene matches. Germline V gene sequence: CDR1 SNHLY, CDR2 FYNNEI. This CDR3 comprises 15 residues. The CDR3 is CASSEGGGRSYEQYF. CDR3 DNA sequence: TGTGCCAGCAGTGAAGGCGGGGGTCGCTCCTACGAGCAGTACTTC. Looking up the rest from reference TRBV2 and TRBJ2-7 gives the full variable domain: EPEVTQTPSHQVTQMGQEVILRCVPISNHLYFYWYRQILGQKVEFLVSFYNNEISEKSEIFDDQFSVERPDGSNFTLKIRSTKLEDSAMYFCASSEGGGRSYEQYFGPGTRLTVT.

This clonotype was detected only once. This rearrangement joins TRBV2 to TRBJ1-5; TRBD1 matches 9 bases. In germline, CDR1 is SNHLY, CDR2 FYNNEI. The CDR3 is made up of 16 amino acids. The V segment lost 4 bases and the J segment 0 bases; nucleotides outside the gene matches: 4. DNA of the CDR3: TGTGCCAGCAGTGCGGACAGGGGATATAGCAATCAGCCCCAGCATTTT. Translation: CASSADRGYSNQPQHF.

This clonotype was seen just once. CDR3 in amino acids: CASSPIDTGELFF. Here the CDR3 DNA reads TGTGCCAGCAGCCCGATTGACACCGGGGAGCTGTTTTTT. The chain combines TRBV7-3 with TRBJ2-2; D is uncertain. Germline-derived CDR1 and CDR2 are SGHTA and FQGTGA. The CDR3 is 13 residues long. V was cut by 5 bases and J by 3 bases, with 7 bases left in between. Full variable domain (rest looked up from reference TRBV7-3 and TRBJ2-2): GAGVSQTPSNKVTEKGKYVELRCDPISGHTALYWYRQSLGQGPEFLIYFQGTGAADDSGLPNDRFFAVRPEGSVSTLKIQRTERGDSAVYLCASSPIDTGELFFGEGSRLTVL.

CDR3 sequence: CSARYPQGATEAFF. Written as DNA, the CDR3 is TGCAGTGCTAGATACCCTCAGGGGGCTACTGAAGCTTTCTTT. The V call is TRBV20-1, the J call TRBJ1-1; the match to TRBD1 covers 8 bases. The CDR3 is made up of 14 amino acids. Trimming took 2 bases from V and 5 from J; bases not matched to a gene: 7. Germline V CDR1 and CDR2: DFQATT, SNEGSKA (reference sequence).

This chain uses TRBV20-1 with TRBJ2-1; D may match TRBD1 or TRBD2 (5 bases each). V was cut by 3 bases and J by 6 bases, with 15 bases left in between. Germline values: CDR1 DFQATT, CDR2 SNEGSKA (reference sequence). This CDR3 contains 14 residues. The CDR3 is CSARRDHGFNEQFF. CDR3 DNA: TGCAGTGCTAGGAGGGACCATGGCTTCAATGAGCAGTTCTTC.

This chain uses TRBV24-1 with TRBJ1-5, with 7 bases lining up with TRBD1. Trimming at V came to 7 bases and at J to 5 bases, leaving 10 bases not matched to a gene. Germline V gene data show CDR1 as KGHDR and CDR2 as SFDVKD. The length of the CDR3 is 15 residues. The CDR3 coding sequence is TGTGCCACCAGCGACGGGGGCAGGGGGGATCAGCCCCAGCATTTT. Residues: CATSDGGRGDQPQHF.

The gene calls are TRBV3-1 and TRBJ2-3, with a weak D call TRBD2 (6 bases). Trimming removed 1 base from V and 8 bases from J, with 10 bases in between. This CDR3 is 13 amino acids long. The germline CDR1 and CDR2 sequences are LGHDT and YNNKEL (reference sequence). The CDR3 bases are TGTGCCAGCAGCCAAGTTGATAGCGGTACGCAGTATTTT. Its translation is CASSQVDSGTQYF.

J is TRBJ1-1 and V is TRBV29-1; TRBD1 might be the D (5 bases). CDR1 SQVTM and CDR2 ANQGSEA come from the germline V gene. V lost 6 bases and J 8 bases, leaving 10 bases between the germline ends. CDR3 length: 10 amino acids. The CDR3 loop is CSVGRGEAFF. CDR3 nucleotides: TGCAGCGTGGGACGGGGGGAAGCTTTCTTT.

The chain joins TRBV12-3 or TRBV12-4 to TRBJ1-4, with 8 bases matching TRBD1. Trimming at V came to 6 bases and at J to 5 bases, leaving 8 bases not matched to a gene. This CDR3 is 15 amino acids long. CDR3 amino acids: CASSQPGGPNEKLFF. CDR3 sequence (DNA): TGTGCCAGCAGCCAACCAGGGGGCCCCAATGAAAAACTGTTTTTT.

The chain's CDR3 is CASSTTGGEDTEAFF. The CDR3 nucleotides read TGTGCCAGCTCCACGACAGGGGGAGAGGACACTGAAGCTTTCTTT. The J gene is TRBJ1-1, the V gene TRBV18; TRBD1 agrees at 9 bases. The CDR3 loop spans 15 amino acids. Germline CDR1 is KGHSH and CDR2 is LQKENI. V lost 6 bases to trimming and J lost 3 bases; unmatched junction nucleotides: 8. Full variable domain (missing parts from reference TRBV18 and TRBJ1-1): NAGVMQNPRHLVRRRGQEARLRCSPMKGHSHVYWYRQLPEEGLKFMVYLQKENIIDESGMPKERFSAEFPKEGPSILRIQQVVRGDSAAYFCASSTTGGEDTEAFFGQGTRLTVV.

This clonotype was recorded once. The rearrangement joins TRBV11-2 to TRBJ2-1, with D perhaps assigned TRBD1 or TRBD2 (7 bases each). CDR1 and CDR2 from the germline V gene are SGHAT and FQNNGV. The CDR3 covers 15 residues. Trimming pared 5 bases from V and 5 bases from J, leaving 16 bases between. The CDR3 DNA is TGTGCCAGCAGCCGGGGAGGGGGCTCGAACAATGAGCAGTTCTTC. Encoded protein: CASSRGGGSNNEQFF.